A single sample is the source of the 19 T cell receptor beta chains below, sequenced in a study of blood T cell repertoires in COVID-19. The assay was immunoSEQ multiplex PCR, and TCRdb's table has in-frame clones only and misses some. The sample contains 650,000 to 800,000 clones, about 87% of which appear only once. The sequenced sample consisted of peripheral blood. All receptors derive from a woman between 18 and 29 years old with acute or convalescent COVID-19.

The chain uses TRBV6-5 and TRBJ1-6; D not certain. Between the trimmed V and J ends, which lost 5 bases and 5 bases, there was a span of 7 bases. The CDR3 is made up of 13 amino acids. CDR1 MNHEY and CDR2 SVGAGI come from the germline V gene. In nucleotides, the CDR3 is TGTGCCAGCAGTCGCCCAGATAATTCACCCCTCCACTTT. This codes for CASSRPDNSPLHF.

The V and J genes are TRBV3-1 (or the pseudogene TRBV3-2) and TRBJ1-6; D remains unclear. The CDR3 has 15 amino acids. Germline V gene lookup returns CDR1 LGHDT and CDR2 YNNKEL (reference sequence). V shed 0 bases and J shed 8 bases, with 11 bases lying between them. The CDR3 DNA sequence: TGTGCCAGCAGCCAAGAATATGTGCGTGATTCACCCCTCCACTTT. Protein sequence: CASSQEYVRDSPLHF.

This clone has a handful of counts. The chain uses TRBV12-3 or TRBV12-4 and TRBJ1-2; D is undetermined. V was clipped by 3 bases and J by 7 bases, with 12 bases between them. The CDR3 covers 13 residues. DNA for the CDR3: TGTGCCAGCAGTTTCGATCGGGAAAGTGGCTACACCTTC. Translating it yields CASSFDRESGYTF.

Here the CDR3 DNA reads TGTGCCAGCAGTCGAATAGCGGGGGGCCGGGACACAGATACGCAGTATTTT. This sequence encodes CASSRIAGGRDTDTQYF. V gene TRBV2 combines with J gene TRBJ2-3, with 10 bases that match TRBD2. Germline V lookup: CDR1 SNHLY, CDR2 FYNNEI. This CDR3 region has 17 residues. Unmatched junction bases numbered 10, after V lost 5 bases and J lost 2 bases.

CDR3 in DNA: TGTGCCAGCAGTTTAGGACTAGTTACAGATACGCAGTATTTT. Translated, it gives CASSLGLVTDTQYF. This sequence joins TRBV27 and TRBJ2-3, with 7 positions matching TRBD2. The CDR3 is 14 residues long. With V trimmed by 2 bases and J by 3 bases, 2 bases remained unmatched. Germline CDR1 MNHEY, CDR2 SMNVEV (reference sequence).

CDR3 coding DNA: TGTGCCAGCAGTGAATCAGGGTACATGGGAAAACTGTTTTTT. Translated, it gives CASSESGYMGKLFF. V and J are TRBV28 and TRBJ1-4; a possible D gene is TRBD1 (5 bases). V was trimmed by 5 bases and J by 10 bases, leaving 17 bases between them. The CDR3 runs to 14 residues. Germline assignment: CDR1 MDHEN and CDR2 SYDVKM.

V gene TRBV9 combines with J gene TRBJ1-4, with D possibly TRBD1 on 5 matching bases. CDR1 and CDR2 from the germline V gene are SGDLS and YYNGEE. The CDR3 consists of 16 residues. The V and J ends lost 0 bases and 8 bases respectively, with 17 bases between them. The chain's CDR3 is CASSVASDPGGEKLFF. CDR3 nucleotide sequence: TGTGCCAGCAGCGTAGCATCTGACCCCGGGGGGGAAAAACTGTTTTTT.

The chain carries TRBV6-5 and TRBJ2-7; TRBD1 matches at 7 bases. This CDR3 has 15 residues. V shed 4 bases and J 1 base; nucleotides not matched to a gene: 7. CDR1 and CDR2 (germline): MNHEY, SVGAGI. The CDR3 sequence is CASSSRGLESYEQYF. The CDR3 nucleotides read TGTGCCAGCAGTTCCAGGGGGTTAGAGTCCTACGAGCAGTACTTC.

The CDR3 DNA is TGTGCCAGCAGTTACCTCGGGGTAGCGAGGTACAATGAGCAGTTCTTC. This codes for CASSYLGVARYNEQFF. The chain recombines TRBV6-5 with TRBJ2-1, with a tentative D call TRBD2 (5 bases). The germline V gene has CDR1 MNHEY and CDR2 SVGAGI. V lost 2 bases to trimming and J lost 4 bases, with 15 bases between them. The CDR3 is 16 residues long.

Of note for this clone: Other DNA variants within this sample encode the same CDR3. The V and J genes are TRBV5-1 and TRBJ2-5, with 9 bases matching TRBD1. Germline V gene lookup returns CDR1 SGHRS and CDR2 YFSETQ. The CDR3 is made up of 14 amino acids. V was pared by 0 bases and J by 4 bases, with 1 base of the junction left unmatched. CDR3 nucleotides: TGCGCCAGCAGCTTGGACAGGGGGCGAGAGACCCAGTACTTC. This encodes CASSLDRGRETQYF.

The chain uses TRBV28 and TRBJ2-1, with D possibly matching TRBD1 (6 bases). The CDR3 loop spans 15 amino acids. CDR1 MDHEN and CDR2 SYDVKM come from the germline V gene. V dropped 5 bases and J dropped 5 bases, with 16 bases sitting between them. As DNA, the CDR3 is TGTGCCAGCAGTCGACAGGTAATAGACAACAATGAGCAGTTCTTC. It is translated as CASSRQVIDNNEQFF.

V usage is TRBV12-3 or TRBV12-4 and J usage is TRBJ1-2; D is undetermined. The CDR3 loop spans 13 amino acids. The V end lost 8 bases, the J end lost 4 bases, and 14 bases lay between the germline ends. The CDR3 loop reads CASFSSLAYGYTF. DNA for the CDR3: TGTGCCAGCTTTAGTTCGTTAGCCTATGGCTACACCTTC.

This sequence joins TRBV28 and TRBJ1-4; a possible D gene is TRBD1 (5 bases). Looked up from germline, CDR1 is MDHEN and CDR2 is SYDVKM. Trimming left V 6 bases short and J 8 bases short, with 13 bases between. The CDR3 has 13 residues. Here the CDR3 reads CASRTARIEKLFF. The CDR3, as DNA: TGTGCCAGCAGGACAGCTAGGATCGAAAAACTGTTTTTT. Filled out from reference TRBV28 and TRBJ1-4, the complete variable domain reads DVKVTQSSRYLVKRTGEKVFLECVQDMDHENMFWYRQDPGLGLRLIYFSYDVKMKEKGDIPEGYSVSREKKERFSLILESASTNQTSMYLCASRTARIEKLFFGSGTQLSVL.

The chain carries TRBV5-8 and TRBJ1-2; 9 bases line up with TRBD1. CDR1 and CDR2 from the germline V gene are SGHTS and YDEGEE. V shed 2 bases and J 4 bases; nucleotides not matched to a gene: 9. CDR3 length: 16 amino acids. For the CDR3, the DNA is TGTGCCAGCAGCTTTAGACAGGGGGGGCCTTTCTATGGCTACACCTTC. Translated, it gives CASSFRQGGPFYGYTF.

This clone was observed once. The genes are TRBV6-5 and TRBJ2-1, with TRBD2 matching 7 bases. CDR3 length: 15 residues. CDR1 and CDR2 from the germline V gene are MNHEY and SVGAGI. Trimming took 6 bases from V and 4 from J; bases not matched to a gene: 9. The CDR3 nucleotides are TGTGCCAGCAGCCTGCGAGCTAGCGGATACAATGAGCAGTTCTTC. Translated, it gives CASSLRASGYNEQFF.

The chain carries TRBV10-2 and TRBJ2-1; TRBD1 matches 10 bases. With 6 bases clipped from V and 8 bases from J, the junction kept 10 bases outside the gene matches. The CDR3 is 15 amino acids. CDR1 and CDR2 (germline): WSHSY, SAAADI. The CDR3 protein is CASSSRDRGTDEQFF. The DNA of the CDR3 is TGCGCCAGCAGCTCCCGGGACAGGGGAACCGATGAGCAGTTCTTC.

The chain uses TRBV6-1 and TRBJ2-1, with 8 bases lining up with TRBD2. Unmatched junction bases numbered 8, after V lost 2 bases and J lost 5 bases. The CDR3 spans 16 residues. From germline, CDR1 is MNHNS and CDR2 SASEGT. The CDR3 spells CASSESSGTSHNEQFF. The CDR3 DNA is TGTGCCAGCAGTGAATCCTCCGGGACTAGTCACAATGAGCAGTTCTTC.

This sequence joins TRBV5-4 and TRBJ2-3, with D possibly matching TRBD1 (6 bases). Between the trimmed V and J ends, which lost 0 bases and 0 bases, there was a span of 11 bases. Germline CDR1 SGHNT, CDR2 YYREEE (reference sequence). The CDR3 is 16 residues long. DNA for the CDR3: TGTGCCAGCAGCTTGGGGCGACAGGCTAGCACAGATACGCAGTATTTT. Residues: CASSLGRQASTDTQYF.

The V call is TRBV9, the J call TRBJ2-2; 9 nucleotides match TRBD1. The germline CDR1 and CDR2 sequences are SGDLS and YYNGEE. Unmatched junction bases numbered 6, after V lost 3 bases and J lost 6 bases. The CDR3 has 15 residues. The CDR3 is CASSAGQGRPGELFF. The CDR3 DNA follows: TGTGCCAGCAGCGCCGGACAGGGGAGGCCCGGGGAGCTGTTTTTT.